The 18 T cell receptor beta chains below all came from one sample that was sequenced in a study of beta chain features in type 1 diabetes (dated by TCRdb to 2016 to 2019). Library prep was done by the immunoSEQ multiplex PCR assay. The High Capacity cDNA Reverse Transcription Kit was used to reverse transcribe all of the isolated RNA, meaning that expressed TCRB transcripts were what got sequenced. The table comes from immuneACCESS by way of TCRdb, which keeps in-frame sequences with V and J called. Part of the clones is missing from these tables; in studies checked, under half for an unresolved V gene and the rest for unknown reasons. This sample comprises about half a million clones, approximately 28% of them detected only once. The biggest ten clones account for around 0.065% of the sample. What was sequenced was naive CD4+ T cells from blood. The sample's cell subset or site label, decoded: true naive CD4+ T cells. Receptor source: a man between 18 and 29 years old in good health.

Regarding this clone: The same CDR3 is also encoded by other DNA sequences in this sample. The rearrangement joins TRBV29-1 to TRBJ2-1, with 8 bases fitting TRBD2. Unmatched junction bases numbered 3, after V lost 5 bases and J lost 6 bases. Looked up from germline, CDR1 is SQVTM and CDR2 is ANQGSEA. CDR3 length: 12 residues. CDR3 residues: CSVRLAGNEQFF. The CDR3 DNA reads TGCAGCGTTCGGCTAGCGGGCAATGAGCAGTTCTTC.

This chain connects TRBV7-9 to TRBJ2-6; D is uncertain. The CDR3 runs to 17 residues. V was clipped by 5 bases and J by 0 bases, with 14 bases between them. The germline V gene has CDR1 SEHNR and CDR2 FQNEAQ (reference sequence). In nucleotides, the CDR3 is TGTGCCAGCAGCCCCTTGGACGGCCTCTCTGGGGCCAACGTCCTGACTTTC. This translates into CASSPLDGLSGANVLTF.

This clone appeared a few times. V gene TRBV5-4 combines with J gene TRBJ2-7; 8 nucleotides agree with TRBD1. Germline-derived CDR1 and CDR2 are SGHNT and YYREEE (reference sequence). Trimming at V came to 3 bases and at J to 5 bases, leaving 7 bases not matched to a gene. The CDR3 sequence is 14 residues long. CDR3 sequence reads: CASSSQGASDEQYF. For the CDR3, the DNA is TGTGCCAGCAGCTCGCAGGGGGCTAGCGACGAGCAGTACTTC. The whole variable domain, filled in from reference TRBV5-4 and TRBJ2-7, reads ETGVTQSPTHLIKTRGQQVTLRCSSQSGHNTVSWYQQALGQGPQFIFQYYREEENGRGNFPPRFSGLQFPNYSSELNVNALELDDSALYLCASSSQGASDEQYFGPGTRLTVT.

This rearrangement joins TRBV14 to TRBJ2-7, with TRBD2 matching 9 bases. CDR1 is SGHDN and CDR2 is FVKESK in the germline V gene. V shed 6 bases and J 0 bases; nucleotides not matched to a gene: 6. The CDR3 loop spans 15 amino acids. The CDR3 bases are TGTGCCAGCAGGAATAGCGGGAGCCCCTCCTACGAGCAGTACTTC. The encoded protein is CASRNSGSPSYEQYF.

The rearrangement links TRBV9 to TRBJ2-1; TRBD2 aligns across 8 bases. CDR3 length: 15 residues. Germline trimming cut 4 bases from V and 5 bases from J; bases unmatched to any gene: 8. Germline values: CDR1 SGDLS, CDR2 YYNGEE. The CDR3 nucleotides are TGTGCCAGCAGCTACAGCGGGAGCATAAACAATGAGCAGTTCTTC. Translating gives CASSYSGSINNEQFF.

CDR3 amino acids: CAWGQGTSGNTIYF. The CDR3 nucleotides read TGTGCCTGGGGACAGGGAACGTCTGGAAACACCATATATTTT. The chain uses TRBV30 and TRBJ1-3; the match to TRBD1 covers 8 bases. Unmatched junction bases numbered 4, after V lost 5 bases and J lost 1 base. This CDR3 spans 14 amino acids. Germline CDR1 and CDR2: GTSNPN and SVGIG (reference sequence).

The CDR3 loop is CSARGAMGTDTQYF. CDR3 DNA sequence: TGCAGTGCGAGGGGTGCGATGGGCACAGATACGCAGTATTTT. The chain has TRBV29-1 and TRBJ2-3; D possibly uses TRBD1 or TRBD2 (5 bases each). The CDR3 extends over 14 amino acids. Looked up from germline, CDR1 is SQVTM and CDR2 is ANQGSEA.

In regard to this clone: This may be a read error, as it is one base from a much larger clone. V gene TRBV7-2 combines with J gene TRBJ2-7; D uncertain. The CDR3 is 11 residues long. Germline V CDR1 and CDR2: SGHTA, FQGNSA. Trimming stripped 5 bases from V and 3 bases from J, with 5 bases between. The CDR3 spells CASSPYYEQYF. CDR3 bases: TGTGCCAGCAGCCCCTACTACGAGCAGTACTTC.

This clone was seen only a few times. The chain recombines TRBV5-1 with TRBJ2-3; possible D gene TRBD2, 6 bases. Between the trimmed V and J ends, which lost 3 bases and 0 bases, there was a span of 11 bases. In germline, CDR1 is SGHRS, CDR2 YFSETQ. The CDR3 consists of 15 residues. The CDR3 region is CASSYSGLSTDTQYF. CDR3 sequence (DNA): TGCGCCAGCAGCTATTCGGGACTGAGCACAGATACGCAGTATTTT.

The CDR3 coding sequence is TGTGCCAGCAGCTTACGACAATGGGGCACTGAAGCTTTCTTT. It codes for CASSLRQWGTEAFF. The chain links TRBV7-9 to TRBJ1-1; no definite D call. The germline V gene encodes CDR1 SEHNR and CDR2 FQNEAQ (reference sequence). Trimming took 2 bases from V and 4 from J, leaving 11 bases between them. The CDR3 sequence is 14 residues long.

This clone was seen more than once but under ten times. The chain couples TRBV28 to TRBJ2-5, with 9 bases lining up with TRBD2. The trim removed 5 bases at V and 6 bases at J, leaving 13 bases unmatched. This CDR3 has 16 amino acids. Per the germline V gene, CDR1 is MDHEN and CDR2 is SYDVKM. DNA for the CDR3: TGTGCCAGCAGTCCGAGACCGGGACTAGCTTCGCAGACCCAGTACTTC. Translating gives CASSPRPGLASQTQYF.

The chain couples TRBV30 to TRBJ1-4; possibly TRBD1 for D (6 bases). The CDR3 sequence is 12 residues long. V gave up 5 bases and J gave up 7 bases, with 11 bases separating them. Looked up from germline, CDR1 is GTSNPN and CDR2 is SVGIG (reference sequence). The CDR3 nucleotides are TGTGCCTGGGCGAGGGACATTGAAAAACTGTTTTTT. It specifies CAWARDIEKLFF. Drawing the rest from reference TRBV30 and TRBJ1-4, the complete variable domain is SQTIHQWPATLVQPVGSPLSLECTVEGTSNPNLYWYRQAAGRGLQLLFYSVGIGQISSEVPQNLSASRPQDRQFILSSKKLLLSDSGFYLCAWARDIEKLFFGSGTQLSVL.

With regard to this clone: Different DNA sequences within this sample yield the same CDR3. J is TRBJ2-7 and V is TRBV20-1; D is ambiguous. Trimming removed 0 bases at V and 4 bases at J, with 4 bases between. In germline, CDR1 is DFQATT, CDR2 SNEGSKA (reference sequence). This CDR3 is built from 11 residues. CDR3 amino acids: CSARDLYEQYF. The CDR3 coding sequence is TGCAGTGCTAGAGATCTGTACGAGCAGTACTTC.

About this clone: This specimen includes other DNA sequences encoding the same CDR3. V and J are TRBV5-4 and TRBJ2-7; TRBD1 is a possible D gene (6 bases). V shed 1 base and J shed 2 bases, with 10 bases lying between them. Germline CDR1 and CDR2: SGHNT and YYREEE (reference sequence). CDR3 length: 14 residues. The CDR3 DNA sequence: TGTGCCAGCAGCTTGCGAACAGGGACCTACGAGCAGTACTTC. Its translation is CASSLRTGTYEQYF.

This sequence joins TRBV5-6 and TRBJ1-4; D gene unclear. V shed 4 bases and J shed 5 bases, with 15 bases lying between them. The germline V gene encodes CDR1 SGHDT and CDR2 YYEEEE. The CDR3 sequence is 15 residues long. The CDR3 loop reads CASSRSSGWNEKLFF. The DNA for the CDR3 is TGTGCCAGCAGCCGGAGCAGTGGATGGAATGAAAAACTGTTTTTT.

This clone turned up a few times. The chain combines TRBV19 with TRBJ2-3; 9 bases agree with TRBD2. Unmatched junction bases numbered 9, after V lost 5 bases and J lost 3 bases. Germline assignment: CDR1 LNHDA and CDR2 SQIVND (reference sequence). CDR3 length equals 16 residues. This CDR3 reads CASSRASGMRTDTQYF. The CDR3 bases are TGTGCCAGTAGTCGGGCTAGCGGGATGAGGACAGATACGCAGTATTTT.

This rearrangement joins TRBV29-1 to TRBJ1-1; no firm D call. The CDR3 runs to 14 residues. In germline, CDR1 is SQVTM, CDR2 ANQGSEA. Trimming removed 8 bases at V and 3 bases at J, with 19 bases between. Here the CDR3 DNA reads TGCAGCACGTCGGTAAGGCTCGGGGACACTGAAGCTTTCTTT. It encodes CSTSVRLGDTEAFF.

CDR3 nucleotide sequence: TGTGCCAGTAGTATAAGAGCGGGCCCGTCCTACGAGCAGTACTTC. This codes for CASSIRAGPSYEQYF. This sequence joins TRBV19 and TRBJ2-7, with D possibly TRBD2 on 6 matching bases. Germline V gives CDR1 LNHDA, CDR2 SQIVND (reference sequence). This CDR3 region has 15 residues. The V gene lost 2 bases and the J gene lost 1 base, with 12 bases spanning the gap.